This T cell receptor beta chain was observed in a study of T cells in women clearing cervical HPV infection (dated by TCRdb to the late 2010s). Study-wide context: The cases were over 20 women with histologically confirmed HPV16-related CIN3 or worse, and 2 of these cases were invasive cancers. The roughly 25 controls were women who cleared a single incident HPV16 infection within 12 months without developing precancer or cancer. Blood from cases was collected at the visit at which the lesion was first identified, whereas blood from controls was collected once infection was no longer detected. Among cases, blood sampling came a median of approximately 150 days after lesion detection, with an interquartile range of about 80 to 220 days. Because only a few women had HLA typing data, the possibility that HLA type acted as a confounder could not be ruled out. An exploratory proof-of-principle case-control study, nested within the Guanacaste HPV Natural History Study in Costa Rica, was conducted to compare TCR repertoires across cervical HPV16 outcomes. Cases were matched to controls by age within five years and by the year the sample was collected. Cases had a median age of about 34 years compared with just over 37 for controls, and baseline characteristics showed no significant differences between the groups. In the parent cohort, around 10,000 women aged 18 or older were enrolled in Guanacaste, Costa Rica, during about 1993 to 1994 and then followed for approximately 7 years. As quality controls, five blinded duplicates were added to each group, bringing the total to about 60 samples made up of around 50 participants and some 10 replicates.

V lost 3 bases and J lost 6 bases, and the count of bases not matched to a germline gene is 7. Looking up the germline V gene (reference sequence) yields CDR1 LNHDA and CDR2 SQIVND. The CDR3 runs 14 amino acids, cysteine and phenylalanine included. The 33 bases shown cover part of the CDR3, and their frame starts at base 1. Broader findings and caveats from the paper: Cases were distinguished from controls with an estimated AUC of approximately 0.8 by random forest classifiers combining richness and V gene abundances. Whether associations preceded infection or resulted from infection could not be shown with the cross-sectional design, and effector/memory subsets and HPV-specific T cells were not isolated. TCR repertoire richness was significantly higher in CIN3+ cases than in controls across sequencing depths, while evenness did not differ. Because the number of T cells in each sample was unknown, differences in richness could reflect differing T-cell content rather than repertoire biology. Lower TRBV6-7 relative abundance was observed in cases than in controls (roughly 0.12% versus 0.15%; Bonferroni P = 0.0008).

Every participant had a single incident cervical HPV16 infection, and women with prevalent HPV16 infections were excluded. Cervical HPV DNA was detected by MY09/MY11 PCR and genotyped by dot-blot hybridization. About 15 mL of heparinized blood were centrifuged, and the buffy coat was aliquoted, frozen at -30°C, then stored at -80°C. QIAGEN kits were used to extract genomic DNA from buffy coat specimens. The immunoSEQ assay used multiplex PCR to amplify TCR beta CDR3 regions from an average of approximately 1,100 ng of genomic DNA per sample. The assay corrected primer bias using a complete synthetic TCR repertoire to establish an amplification baseline. Amplicons were sequenced on the Illumina platform. The original pipeline was this. Sequences were error-corrected by clustering with frequency ratios and a modified nearest-neighbor algorithm and were then analyzed in the immunoSEQ Analyzer with IMGT gene definitions. TCR richness and evenness were averaged over 20 rarefaction repeats at each rarefaction depth, excluding samples with fewer sequences than the depth. Relative abundances of V, D and J genes were compared between groups using Wilcoxon rank sum tests, with FDR correction applied. An intraclass correlation of 95% to 97% for TCR richness and an average of roughly 76% across some 70 gene segments were obtained from the blinded duplicates. The source is immuneACCESS, and TCRdb retained only in-frame sequences with V and J called. Part of the clones is not carried over; for the studies checked, unresolved V genes explain less than half of this, and the remainder is unexplained. That table is the source of V, J and clone size, and D and trimming were worked out from the DNA. This sample's clone table shows some 23,000 clones. The leading ten clones occupy under 3.5% of the sample.

Comment on this clone: The antigen it recognizes is unknown. The read is 3 residues too short to cover the CDR3 end, so that end is filled in from the germline J gene.

This receptor was taken from a woman between 18 and 70 years old with a cervical HPV16 infection that either progressed to CIN3+ or cleared (not recorded which). This chain is built from TRBV19 and TRBJ2-7, with TRBD1 matching 8 junction bases. The sample was blood buffy coat. The CDR3 is CASSIGQGLSEQYF. CDR3 DNA, as far as it was read: TGTGCCAGTAGTATCGGACAGGGTTTAAGCGAG. Extended through the reference TRBV19 and TRBJ2-7 proteins, this CDR3 yields the full variable domain: DGGITQSPKYLFRKEGQNVTLSCEQNLNHDAMYWYRQDPGQGLRLIYYSQIVNDFQKGDIAEGYSVSREKKESFPLTVTSAQKNPTAFYLCASSIGQGLSEQYFGPGTRLTVT.